The text below deals with one TCR beta chain. This sample is part of a study of PD-L1 blockade in urothelial cancer. V lost 6 bases and J lost 8, with 10 bases in between. The CDR3 extends over 11 amino acids. CDR1 is MNHEY and CDR2 is SVGAGI in the germline V gene. Profiled with immunoSEQ multiplex PCR; TCRdb holds only in-frame clones, not every one. The sample gives around 51,000 clones, approximately 83% of which show up once; more than 15% is in the top ten. The receptor was isolated from a man aged 60 to 69 with urothelial cancer. Here the sequenced sample was PBMCs, taken around atezolizumab (anti-PD-L1) treatment. The rearrangement joins TRBV6-5 to TRBJ1-2; possible D gene TRBD1, 6 bases. CDR3 coding DNA: TGTGCCAGCAGAGGGGGTGAAGGCTACACCTTC. This codes for CASRGGEGYTF.